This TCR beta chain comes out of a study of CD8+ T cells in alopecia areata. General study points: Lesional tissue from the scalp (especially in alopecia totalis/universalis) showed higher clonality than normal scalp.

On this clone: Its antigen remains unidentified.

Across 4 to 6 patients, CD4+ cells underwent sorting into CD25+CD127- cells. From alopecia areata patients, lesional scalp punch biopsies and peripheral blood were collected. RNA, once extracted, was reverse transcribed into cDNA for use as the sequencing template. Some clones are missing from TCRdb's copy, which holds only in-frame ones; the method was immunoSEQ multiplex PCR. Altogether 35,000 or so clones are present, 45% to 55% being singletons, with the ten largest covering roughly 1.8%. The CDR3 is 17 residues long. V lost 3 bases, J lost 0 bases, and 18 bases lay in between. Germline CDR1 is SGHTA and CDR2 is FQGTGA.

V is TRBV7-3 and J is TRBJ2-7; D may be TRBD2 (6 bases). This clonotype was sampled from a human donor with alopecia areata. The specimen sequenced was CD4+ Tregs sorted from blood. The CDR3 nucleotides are TGTGCCAGCAGCTTCCGCCCAACTAGCCTACTCTCCTACGAGCAGTACTTC. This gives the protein CASSFRPTSLLSYEQYF.